Presented here are 16 T cell receptor beta chains from one specimen sequenced in a study of T-cell memory formation after mild COVID-19. TCRdb processed the 5' RACE reads anew with MiXCR; each CDR3 protein has one entry. Here the sample spans about 110,000 distinct CDR3 sequences, over 10% being singletons. The sample was PBMCs or a T cell subset sorted from them (not recorded which). These TCRs come from an adult woman who had mild COVID-19 (a few samples of this study predate the infection). Cell type and time point are not known.

This chain joins TRBV27 and TRBJ2-5; the match to TRBD2 covers 7 bases. The germline V gene encodes CDR1 MNHEY and CDR2 SMNVEV (reference sequence). V trimming: 6 bases; J trimming: 5 bases; junction bases outside the gene matches: 12. CDR3 length: 15 residues. The CDR3 DNA sequence: TGTGCCAGCAGGCCTAGCGGATCCCGACGGGAGACCCAGTACTTC. It translates to CASRPSGSRRETQYF.

This clonotype was seen more than once but under ten times. This rearrangement joins TRBV29-1 to TRBJ2-7, with 9 bases that match TRBD2. Germline values: CDR1 SQVTM, CDR2 ANQGSEA. The V segment lost 7 bases and the J segment 6 bases; nucleotides outside the gene matches: 10. This CDR3 is built from 13 residues. CDR3 sequence: CSALTGTSSEQYF. CDR3 nucleotide sequence: TGCAGCGCCCTCACCGGGACTAGCTCCGAGCAGTACTTC.

The V gene is TRBV20-1, the J gene TRBJ2-7; 7 nucleotides match TRBD1. The CDR3 runs 16 residues. The J segment lost 0 bases and the V segment lost 1 base, leaving 9 bases of the junction unmatched. Germline values: CDR1 DFQATT, CDR2 SNEGSKA (reference sequence). The CDR3 DNA reads TGCAGTGCTAGAGTGGGTTCCGACAGGGTCTCCTACGAGCAGTACTTC. The encoded protein is CSARVGSDRVSYEQYF.

This chain links TRBV29-1 with TRBJ1-2; D perhaps matches TRBD1 (5 bases). Germline loops: CDR1 SQVTM, CDR2 ANQGSEA. V lost 6 bases to trimming and J lost 4 bases, with 21 bases between them. The CDR3 totals 15 residues. The CDR3 is CSVNLIQGVGYGYTF. CDR3 in DNA: TGCAGCGTCAACTTGATTCAGGGAGTTGGCTATGGCTACACCTTC.

This clonotype was picked up one time. The chain couples TRBV10-3 to TRBJ2-1, with 7 bases identical to TRBD2. Germline CDR1 reads ENHRY; CDR2 reads SYGVKD. V gave up 3 bases and J gave up 4 bases; unmatched junction bases: 9. This CDR3 contains 16 residues. Written as DNA, the CDR3 is TGTGCCATCAGTGAAATTATGGCTAGCGGTTACAATGAGCAGTTCTTC. It specifies CAISEIMASGYNEQFF.

This clonotype showed up just a few times. V usage is TRBV7-2 and J usage is TRBJ1-2; D gene ambiguous. There are 16 residues in the CDR3. CDR1 and CDR2 from the germline V gene are SGHTA and FQGNSA. The V and J ends lost 1 base and 0 bases respectively, with 12 bases between them. DNA of the CDR3: TGTGCCAGCAGCTTAGTTTATCCCGGGACTAACTATGGCTACACCTTC. It codes for CASSLVYPGTNYGYTF.

This clonotype was detected many times. The gene calls are TRBV12-3 or TRBV12-4 and TRBJ2-7, with D possibly TRBD1 on 5 matching bases. CDR3 length: 12 residues. Trimming stripped 5 bases from V and 2 bases from J, with 7 bases between. CDR3 amino acids: CASSDSTYEQYF. The CDR3 DNA sequence: TGTGCCAGCAGTGACAGCACCTACGAGCAGTACTTC.

This clonotype turned up a few times. This sequence joins TRBV5-1 and TRBJ1-1; D unresolved. Per germline, CDR1 SGHRS and CDR2 YFSETQ. The CDR3 runs to 14 residues. Trimming took 4 bases from V and 3 from J, leaving 13 bases between them. The CDR3 sequence is CASSPGLQDTEAFF. Here the CDR3 DNA reads TGCGCCAGCAGCCCGGGTCTGCAGGACACTGAAGCTTTCTTT.

This clonotype has a count of ten or more. The DNA for the CDR3 is TGTGCCAGCAGCTCCGACAGGGAGGTCCGGACCCAGTACTTC. Translated, it gives CASSSDREVRTQYF. This chain uses TRBV7-9 with TRBJ2-5, with D perhaps matching TRBD1 (7 bases). Germline values: CDR1 SEHNR, CDR2 FQNEAQ (reference sequence). The CDR3 covers 14 residues. Trimming shortened V by 4 bases and J by 7 bases, and 16 bases separated the two germline ends. The whole variable domain, filled in from reference TRBV7-9 and TRBJ2-5, reads DTGVSQNPRHKITKRGQNVTFRCDPISEHNRLYWYRQTLGQGPEFLTYFQNEAQLEKSRLLSDRFSAERPKGSFSTLEIQRTEQGDSAMYLCASSSDREVRTQYFGPGTRLLVL.

The chain couples TRBV27 to TRBJ2-2, with no clear D. The germline V gene has CDR1 MNHEY and CDR2 SMNVEV (reference sequence). The V gene lost 3 bases and the J gene lost 6 bases, with 5 bases spanning the gap. The CDR3 contains 12 residues. The DNA for the CDR3 is TGTGCCAGCAGTTTCCTGTCCGGGGAGCTGTTTTTT. Translated, it gives CASSFLSGELFF.

This clonotype occurred a few times. V usage is TRBV16 and J usage is TRBJ1-2, with D hard to call. Germline CDR1 is KGHSY and CDR2 is FQNENV. This CDR3 spans 13 amino acids. Trimming cost V 1 base and J 2 bases, with 5 bases left between them. In DNA form, the CDR3 reads TGTGCCAGCAGCCAATACCGAAACTATGGCTACACCTTC. Translated: CASSQYRNYGYTF.

The table lists this clonotype with a few counts. V usage is TRBV6-5 and J usage is TRBJ1-1, with 7 bases matching TRBD1. V lost 0 bases and J lost 5; bases outside the gene matches: 12. CDR3 length equals 17 residues. The germline V gene encodes CDR1 MNHEY and CDR2 SVGAGI. The CDR3 here is CASSYSSKQGGGTEAFF. CDR3 coding DNA: TGTGCCAGCAGTTACTCGAGTAAGCAGGGGGGAGGAACTGAAGCTTTCTTT.

A few counts support this clonotype. The gene calls are TRBV12-3 or TRBV12-4 and TRBJ1-4; no definite D call. V was shortened by 6 bases and J by 2 bases, with 22 bases between the two germline ends. This CDR3 comprises 18 residues. The CDR3: CASSSGLRVSQTNEKLFF. The CDR3 DNA sequence: TGTGCCAGCAGCTCCGGGCTCCGTGTTAGCCAGACTAATGAAAAACTGTTTTTT.

V is TRBV20-1 and J is TRBJ2-5; 7 bases map to TRBD2. Germline CDR1 and CDR2: DFQATT and SNEGSKA (reference sequence). V lost 0 bases, J lost 2 bases, and 6 bases stayed unmatched. The length of the CDR3 is 15 residues. The CDR3 protein is CSARDPRGEQETQYF. Here the CDR3 DNA reads TGCAGTGCTAGAGATCCCCGGGGGGAACAAGAGACCCAGTACTTC.

This clonotype was recorded a few times. This CDR3 reads CSGRGQRLYEQYF. Here the CDR3 DNA reads TGCAGTGGACGGGGGCAGAGGTTGTACGAGCAGTACTTC. The chain employs TRBV20-1 and TRBJ2-7; either TRBD1 or TRBD2 may supply D (6 bases each). Germline V gene sequence: CDR1 DFQATT, CDR2 SNEGSKA (reference sequence). This CDR3 spans 13 amino acids. Trimming stripped 7 bases from V and 4 bases from J, with 17 bases between.

The genes are TRBV5-1 and TRBJ2-7; D is uncertain. Germline V lookup: CDR1 SGHRS, CDR2 YFSETQ. The CDR3 is 19 residues long. V was clipped by 4 bases and J by 1 base, with 27 bases between them. The chain's CDR3 is CASSPPPVGTEASSYEQYF. The DNA for the CDR3 is TGCGCCAGCAGCCCCCCCCCCGTTGGCACCGAGGCATCGTCCTACGAGCAGTACTTC.